The 30 T cell receptor beta chains listed next were all sequenced from one sample in a study of cytotoxic CD8 clonotypes in ibrutinib-treated CLL. The assay was immunoSEQ multiplex PCR, and TCRdb's table has in-frame clones only and misses some. The sample includes some 130,000 clones, approximately 89% of them seen just once. This specimen was PBMCs, taken after 12 months of ibrutinib treatment. Receptors were obtained from a human donor with chronic lymphocytic leukemia.

The chain couples TRBV4-1 to TRBJ2-4; TRBD2 aligns across 12 bases. Trimming cost V 1 base and J 13 bases; bases outside gene matches: 8. CDR3 length: 15 amino acids. Germline V lookup: CDR1 MGHRA, CDR2 YSYEKL. The CDR3 here is CASSQGILAGGGQYF. The DNA of the CDR3 is TGCGCCAGCAGCCAAGGTATACTAGCGGGGGGCGGGCAGTACTTC.

This clone was detected only a few times. CDR3: CASSFVNTNSGNTIYF. The CDR3 DNA follows: TGTGCCAGCAGCTTCGTAAATACGAACTCTGGAAACACCATATATTTT. This chain connects TRBV7-2 to TRBJ1-3; D gene unclear. Germline CDR1 and CDR2: SGHTA and FQGNSA. CDR3 length: 16 residues. Trimming stripped 3 bases from V and 0 bases from J, with 12 bases between.

This clone was seen a single time. This CDR3 is CSVEDGLQPQHF. DNA for the CDR3: TGCAGCGTTGAAGATGGGCTCCAGCCCCAGCATTTT. V gene TRBV29-1 combines with J gene TRBJ1-5; D is unclear. The V end was cut by 0 bases, the J end by 7 bases, with 7 bases between. The germline V gene encodes CDR1 SQVTM and CDR2 ANQGSEA. The CDR3 consists of 12 residues.

The chain employs TRBV28 and TRBJ2-3; 7 nucleotides line up with TRBD1. V lost 3 bases and J lost 6; bases outside the gene matches: 12. This CDR3 has 16 residues. Germline loops: CDR1 MDHEN, CDR2 SYDVKM. The chain's CDR3 is CASSLGATGYSDTQYF. The CDR3 coding sequence is TGTGCCAGCAGTTTGGGGGCGACAGGGTATTCGGATACGCAGTATTTT.

This sequence joins TRBV5-4 and TRBJ2-3, with 8 bases that match TRBD1. V was pared by 4 bases and J by 3 bases, with 4 bases of the junction left unmatched. The V gene's germline CDR1 is SGHNT and CDR2 YYREEE (reference sequence). This CDR3 has 14 residues. The CDR3 loop reads CASSPQGATDTQYF. In DNA form, the CDR3 reads TGTGCCAGCAGCCCTCAGGGGGCGACAGATACGCAGTATTTT.

The chain couples TRBV6-5 to TRBJ2-7; D is possibly TRBD1 or TRBD2 (6 bases each). This CDR3 has 13 residues. Germline CDR1 is MNHEY and CDR2 is SVGAGI. The V gene lost 6 bases and the J gene lost 5 bases, with 14 bases spanning the gap. The CDR3 is CASRSRGLHEQYF. The CDR3 DNA sequence: TGTGCCAGCAGAAGCCGGGGGCTCCACGAGCAGTACTTC.

V gene TRBV5-1 combines with J gene TRBJ2-2, with a weak D call TRBD1 (6 bases). Looked up from germline, CDR1 is SGHRS and CDR2 is YFSETQ. The V gene lost 7 bases and the J gene lost 0 bases, with 10 bases spanning the gap. The CDR3 totals 14 residues. For the CDR3, the DNA is TGCGCCAGCGCAGGGGTGTCGAACACCGGGGAGCTGTTTTTT. This gives the protein CASAGVSNTGELFF.

The chain recombines TRBV28 with TRBJ2-1; no reliable D call. V lost 3 bases, J lost 9 bases, and 15 bases lay in between. This CDR3 has 14 residues. CDR1 is MDHEN, CDR2 SYDVKM, per germline. The CDR3 DNA sequence: TGTGCCAGCAGTTTGGGCCCTTTAGACGGTGAGCAGTTCTTC. Translated, it gives CASSLGPLDGEQFF.

CDR3 DNA sequence: TGTGCCAGCAGTTTCAGAGCCTGGGACTCAAATACGCAGTATTTT. Amino acid sequence: CASSFRAWDSNTQYF. This chain connects TRBV27 to TRBJ2-3; D is possibly TRBD2 (6 bases). Germline V gene sequence: CDR1 MNHEY, CDR2 SMNVEV (reference sequence). The CDR3 runs 15 residues. Trimming stripped 3 bases from V and 7 bases from J, with 17 bases between.

V gene TRBV5-4 combines with J gene TRBJ2-1; a weak D match, TRBD2 (5 bases). The CDR3 covers 15 residues. V lost 2 bases, J lost 0 bases, and 9 bases lay in between. Germline CDR1 and CDR2: SGHNT and YYREEE (reference sequence). The chain's CDR3 is CASSFDGNSYNEQFF. As DNA, the CDR3 is TGTGCCAGCAGCTTCGACGGGAACTCCTACAATGAGCAGTTCTTC.

This clone appeared a few times. V usage is TRBV28 and J usage is TRBJ1-5; 7 nucleotides agree with TRBD1. Per the germline V gene, CDR1 is MDHEN and CDR2 is SYDVKM. The CDR3 length is 15 residues. V dropped 6 bases and J dropped 7; count of bases not matched to a gene: 12. This CDR3 reads CASSTTGSPRQPQHF. DNA for the CDR3: TGTGCCAGCAGCACGACAGGGAGCCCCAGGCAGCCCCAGCATTTT.

The gene calls are TRBV18 and TRBJ1-4, with D perhaps matching TRBD1 (6 bases). V was clipped by 1 base and J by 10 bases, with 16 bases between them. Germline V lookup: CDR1 KGHSH, CDR2 LQKENI. The CDR3 runs to 15 residues. CDR3 amino acids: CASSPQKGEDGKLFF. CDR3 DNA sequence: TGTGCCAGCTCACCACAAAAGGGGGAGGATGGAAAACTGTTTTTT.

V is TRBV29-1 and J is TRBJ2-1, with 11 bases matching TRBD1. The CDR3 contains 15 residues. Germline V gene sequence: CDR1 SQVTM, CDR2 ANQGSEA. The CDR3 is CSEKGGTGGYNEQFF. CDR3 in DNA: TGCAGTGAAAAGGGAGGGACAGGGGGCTACAATGAGCAGTTCTTC.

The rearrangement links TRBV28 to TRBJ2-5; TRBD2 matches 9 bases. The CDR3 spans 15 residues. CDR1 and CDR2 (germline): MDHEN, SYDVKM. Trimming at V came to 2 bases and at J to 2 bases, leaving 3 bases not matched to a gene. This CDR3 is CASSLVAGEQETQYF. CDR3 nucleotides: TGTGCCAGCAGTTTAGTAGCGGGAGAACAAGAGACCCAGTACTTC.

V usage is TRBV27 and J usage is TRBJ2-7; TRBD1 agrees at 9 bases. CDR3 length equals 13 residues. Per the germline V gene, CDR1 is MNHEY and CDR2 is SMNVEV (reference sequence). Trimming took 6 bases from V and 3 from J; bases not matched to a gene: 3. The CDR3 sequence: CASRPGQGYEQYF. For the CDR3, the DNA is TGTGCCAGCAGGCCGGGACAGGGCTACGAGCAGTACTTC.

The chain is built from TRBV4-2 and TRBJ1-3, with TRBD1 matching 9 bases. V was pared by 5 bases and J by 1 base, with 9 bases of the junction left unmatched. The CDR3 length is 17 residues. The germline V gene encodes CDR1 LGHNA and CDR2 YNFKEQ. CDR3 loop: CASSKPGQGWSGNTIYF. The CDR3 DNA is TGTGCCAGCAGCAAACCGGGACAGGGTTGGTCTGGAAACACCATATATTTT.

The J gene is TRBJ1-3, the V gene TRBV19; D might be TRBD1 (5 bases). CDR1 LNHDA and CDR2 SQIVND come from the germline V gene (reference sequence). Trimming removed 6 bases at V and 1 base at J, with 16 bases between. The CDR3 loop spans 16 amino acids. The CDR3 DNA sequence: TGTGCCAGTAGCCGGGACGCGATTCCTTCTGGAAACACCATATATTTT. Translation: CASSRDAIPSGNTIYF. Based on the CDR3 plus reference TRBV19 and TRBJ1-3, the full variable domain is DGGITQSPKYLFRKEGQNVTLSCEQNLNHDAMYWYRQDPGQGLRLIYYSQIVNDFQKGDIAEGYSVSREKKESFPLTVTSAQKNPTAFYLCASSRDAIPSGNTIYFGEGSWLTVV.

This clone was recorded once. The chain links TRBV7-9 to TRBJ2-1; the match to TRBD2 covers 8 bases. The CDR3 length is 13 residues. Trimming at V came to 5 bases and at J to 6 bases, leaving 3 bases not matched to a gene. The V gene's germline CDR1 is SEHNR and CDR2 FQNEAQ (reference sequence). The CDR3 region has the DNA TGTGCCAGCAGCGGACTAGCCCCCAATGAGCAGTTCTTC. The encoded protein is CASSGLAPNEQFF.

The chain has TRBV27 and TRBJ2-7, with D possibly TRBD2 on 5 matching bases. V was pared by 2 bases and J by 7 bases, with 12 bases between. The CDR3 has 13 residues. Germline CDR1 is MNHEY and CDR2 is SMNVEV (reference sequence). Here the CDR3 reads CASSLELGREQYF. CDR3 DNA: TGTGCCAGCAGTTTAGAACTAGGAAGGGAGCAGTACTTC.

The chain joins TRBV18 to TRBJ2-7, with 15 nucleotides matching TRBD2. V gave up 4 bases and J gave up 0 bases; unmatched junction bases: 4. Germline V gene sequence: CDR1 KGHSH, CDR2 LQKENI. The CDR3 contains 17 residues. The CDR3 region has the DNA TGTGCCAGCTCACAGGGACTAGCGGGAGGATACTCCTACGAGCAGTACTTC. This gives the protein CASSQGLAGGYSYEQYF.

V usage is TRBV11-1 and J usage is TRBJ2-3, with a possible D match to TRBD1 (6 bases). Trimming cost V 6 bases and J 2 bases, with 12 bases left between them. Germline values: CDR1 SGHAT, CDR2 FQDESV (reference sequence). The CDR3 has 14 residues. CDR3 amino acids: CASRAGALTDTQYF. Here the CDR3 DNA reads TGTGCCAGCAGAGCAGGGGCCCTCACAGATACGCAGTATTTT.

The chain has TRBV6-5 and TRBJ1-1; no definite D call. The V gene's germline CDR1 is MNHEY and CDR2 SVGAGI. CDR3 size: 14 residues. The V end lost 2 bases, the J end lost 1 base, and 8 bases lay between the germline ends. CDR3 sequence: CASSYEVQNTEAFF. For the CDR3, the DNA is TGTGCCAGCAGTTACGAGGTACAGAACACTGAAGCTTTCTTT.

This rearrangement joins TRBV7-2 to TRBJ2-5; possible D gene TRBD1, 5 bases. The CDR3 is 16 residues long. The ends were cut back, 5 bases at V and 5 bases at J, with 21 bases in the middle. Germline V gene sequence: CDR1 SGHTA, CDR2 FQGNSA. The CDR3 nucleotides read TGTGCCAGCAGCGCCCAAAACACAGGTTTTGGGGAGACCCAGTACTTC. Amino acids: CASSAQNTGFGETQYF.

About this clone itself: The same CDR3 also results from other DNA sequences found in this sample. The rearrangement links TRBV27 to TRBJ2-5; D possibly uses TRBD1 or TRBD2 (5 bases each). Germline V CDR1 and CDR2: MNHEY, SMNVEV (reference sequence). V shed 6 bases and J shed 4 bases, with 12 bases lying between them. The CDR3 loop spans 13 amino acids. CDR3 coding DNA: TGTGCCAGCAGCCCGGGACGGGGAGAGACCCAGTACTTC. It encodes CASSPGRGETQYF.

The chain employs TRBV15 and TRBJ2-7; D unresolved. CDR1 is LNHNV and CDR2 is YYDKDF in the germline V gene (reference sequence). The CDR3 contains 15 residues. The ends were cut back, 0 bases at V and 4 bases at J, with 13 bases in the middle. The CDR3 loop is CATSRDLVTSYEQYF. DNA for the CDR3: TGTGCCACCAGCAGAGATTTAGTAACCAGTTACGAGCAGTACTTC. Drawing the rest from reference TRBV15 and TRBJ2-7, the complete variable domain is DAMVIQNPRYQVTQFGKPVTLSCSQTLNHNVMYWYQQKSSQAPKLLFHYYDKDFNNEADTPDNFQSRRPNTSFCFLDIRSPGLGDTAMYLCATSRDLVTSYEQYFGPGTRLTVT.

This chain connects TRBV28 to TRBJ1-2; 10 bases are shared with TRBD1. This CDR3 comprises 15 residues. V trimming: 5 bases; J trimming: 4 bases; junction bases outside the gene matches: 7. Germline CDR1 is MDHEN and CDR2 is SYDVKM. The CDR3 reads CASSQRTGGGYGYTF. DNA of the CDR3: TGTGCCAGCAGTCAACGGACAGGGGGTGGCTATGGCTACACCTTC.

This clone was recorded once. The chain recombines TRBV27 with TRBJ2-5; 9 nucleotides match TRBD2. The junction had 12 bases not matched to a gene; V was cut back by 6 bases and J by 10 bases. Per germline, CDR1 MNHEY and CDR2 SMNVEV (reference sequence). The CDR3 is 14 amino acids. In nucleotides, the CDR3 is TGTGCCAGCAGATCGAGCGGGAGGACGCAGAGCCAGTACTTC. It specifies CASRSSGRTQSQYF.

The chain has TRBV11-2 and TRBJ2-1; D unresolved. Between the trimmed V and J ends, which lost 2 bases and 0 bases, there was a span of 8 bases. Germline assignment: CDR1 SGHAT and CDR2 FQNNGV. This CDR3 has 15 residues. The CDR3 is CASSLLPGSYNEQFF. DNA for the CDR3: TGTGCCAGCAGCTTATTGCCTGGCTCCTACAATGAGCAGTTCTTC.

The V gene is TRBV15, the J gene TRBJ2-7; 10 positions match TRBD1. This CDR3 comprises 16 residues. Unmatched junction bases numbered 7, after V lost 5 bases and J lost 0 bases. The germline gives CDR1 LNHNV, CDR2 YYDKDF (reference sequence). CDR3 DNA sequence: TGTGCCACCAGCGGAGGGACAGGGGTGAGCTCCTACGAGCAGTACTTC. This encodes CATSGGTGVSSYEQYF.

This chain joins TRBV11-2 and TRBJ2-5; D is uncertain. This CDR3 has 11 amino acids. Germline CDR1 SGHAT, CDR2 FQNNGV. Trimming took 1 base from V and 5 from J, leaving 2 bases between them. Written as DNA, the CDR3 is TGTGCCAGCAGCTTAGGGGAGACCCAGTACTTC. It yields the protein CASSLGETQYF.